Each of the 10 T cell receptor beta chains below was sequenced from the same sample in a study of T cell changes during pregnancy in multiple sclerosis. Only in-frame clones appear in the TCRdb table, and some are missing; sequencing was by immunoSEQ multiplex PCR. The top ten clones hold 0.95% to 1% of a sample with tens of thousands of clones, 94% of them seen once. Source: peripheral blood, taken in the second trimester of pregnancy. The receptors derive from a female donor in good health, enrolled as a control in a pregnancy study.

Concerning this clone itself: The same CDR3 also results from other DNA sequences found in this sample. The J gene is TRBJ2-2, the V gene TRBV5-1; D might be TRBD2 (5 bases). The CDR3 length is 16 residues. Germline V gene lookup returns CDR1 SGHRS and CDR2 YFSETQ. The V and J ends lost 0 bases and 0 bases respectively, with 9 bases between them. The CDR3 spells CASSLELAANTGELFF. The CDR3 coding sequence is TGCGCCAGCAGCTTGGAGCTAGCTGCGAACACCGGGGAGCTGTTTTTT.

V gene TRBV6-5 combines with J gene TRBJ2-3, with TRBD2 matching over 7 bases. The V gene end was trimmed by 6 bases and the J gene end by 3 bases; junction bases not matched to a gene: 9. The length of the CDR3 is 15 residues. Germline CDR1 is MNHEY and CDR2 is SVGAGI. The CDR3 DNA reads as TGTGCCAGCAGGGGAGGGGACCCAGCGACAGATACGCAGTATTTT. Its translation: CASRGGDPATDTQYF.

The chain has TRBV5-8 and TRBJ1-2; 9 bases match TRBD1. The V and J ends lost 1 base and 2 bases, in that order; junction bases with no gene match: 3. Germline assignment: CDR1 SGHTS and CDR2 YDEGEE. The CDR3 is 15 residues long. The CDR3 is CASSLYRGRNYGYTF. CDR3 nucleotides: TGTGCCAGCAGCTTGTACAGGGGGCGGAACTATGGCTACACCTTC.

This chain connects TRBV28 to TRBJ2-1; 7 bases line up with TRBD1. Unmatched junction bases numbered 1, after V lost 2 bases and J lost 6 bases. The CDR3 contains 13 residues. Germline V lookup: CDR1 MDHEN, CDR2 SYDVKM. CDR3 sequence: CASSLGTANEQFF. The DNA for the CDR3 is TGTGCCAGCAGTTTAGGGACAGCCAATGAGCAGTTCTTC.

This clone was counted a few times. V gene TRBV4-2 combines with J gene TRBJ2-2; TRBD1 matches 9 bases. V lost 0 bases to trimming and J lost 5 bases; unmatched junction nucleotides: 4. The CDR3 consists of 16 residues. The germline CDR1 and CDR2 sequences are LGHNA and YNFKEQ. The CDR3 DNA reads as TGTGCCAGCAGCCAAGATGGGGACAGGGTTACCGGGGAGCTGTTTTTT. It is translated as CASSQDGDRVTGELFF.

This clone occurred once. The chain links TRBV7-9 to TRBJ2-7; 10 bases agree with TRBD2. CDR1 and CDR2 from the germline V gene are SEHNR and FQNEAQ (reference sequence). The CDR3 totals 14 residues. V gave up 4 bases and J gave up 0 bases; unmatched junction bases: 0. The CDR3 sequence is CASSSSGSSYEQYF. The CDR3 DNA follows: TGTGCCAGCAGCTCTAGCGGGAGCTCCTACGAGCAGTACTTC.

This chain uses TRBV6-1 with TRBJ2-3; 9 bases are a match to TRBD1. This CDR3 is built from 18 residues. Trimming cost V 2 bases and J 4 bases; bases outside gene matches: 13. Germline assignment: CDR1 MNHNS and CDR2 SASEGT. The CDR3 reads CASSEWGFGTGTPDTQYF. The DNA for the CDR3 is TGTGCCAGCAGTGAATGGGGATTCGGGACAGGGACGCCAGATACGCAGTATTTT.

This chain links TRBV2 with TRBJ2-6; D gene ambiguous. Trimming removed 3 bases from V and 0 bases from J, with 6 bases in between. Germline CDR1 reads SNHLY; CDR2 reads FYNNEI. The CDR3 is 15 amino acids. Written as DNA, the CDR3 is TGTGCCAGCAGTGATTGGAGCTCTGGGGCCAACGTCCTGACTTTC. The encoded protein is CASSDWSSGANVLTF. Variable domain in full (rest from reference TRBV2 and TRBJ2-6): EPEVTQTPSHQVTQMGQEVILRCVPISNHLYFYWYRQILGQKVEFLVSFYNNEISEKSEIFDDQFSVERPDGSNFTLKIRSTKLEDSAMYFCASSDWSSGANVLTFGAGSRLTVL.

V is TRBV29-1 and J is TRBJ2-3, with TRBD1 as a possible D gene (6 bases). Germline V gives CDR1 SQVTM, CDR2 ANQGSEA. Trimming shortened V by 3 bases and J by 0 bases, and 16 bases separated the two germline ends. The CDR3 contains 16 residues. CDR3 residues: CSVDHVWGQSTDTQYF. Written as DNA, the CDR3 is TGCAGCGTTGACCACGTGTGGGGGCAGAGCACAGATACGCAGTATTTT.

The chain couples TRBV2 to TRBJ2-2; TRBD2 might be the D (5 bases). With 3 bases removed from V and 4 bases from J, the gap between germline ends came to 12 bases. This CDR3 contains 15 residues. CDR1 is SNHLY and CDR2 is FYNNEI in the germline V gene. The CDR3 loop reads CASSETGSVTGELFF. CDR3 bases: TGTGCCAGCAGTGAGACGGGGAGTGTCACCGGGGAGCTGTTTTTT.